The present entry profiles one T cell receptor (beta chain) with its context. The antigen remains undetermined. This record comes from a study of cytomegalovirus exposure and HLA in healthy donors. Germline assignment: CDR1 SGHVS and CDR2 FNYEAQ. CDR3 size: 12 residues. Trimming stripped 3 bases from V and 8 bases from J, with 8 bases between. It was with 60 Vbeta and 13 Jbeta primers that the PCR ran. Some clones are missing from TCRdb's copy, which holds only in-frame ones; the method was immunoSEQ multiplex PCR. The sample includes 80,000 to 100,000 clones, 55% to 65% seen only once; the top ten take 15%. There were likely unrecorded immune exposures, though donors were nominally healthy when sampled. Study-wide results and caveats: With further analysis later on, most CMV-associated TCR beta chains appeared HLA-restricted. What a later analysis showed was that several of the most significant clusters appeared linked to common viral pathogens. One cluster of highly shared sequence variants probably arose as a sequencing artifact.

This receptor was taken from a woman aged 40 to 49 in good health and CMV-seropositive. The sample consisted of PBMCs. The chain couples TRBV7-6 to TRBJ1-3; no clear D gene. The CDR3, as DNA: TGTGCCAGCAGCTTTGTCTTTGACACCATATATTTT. Translating it yields CASSFVFDTIYF.